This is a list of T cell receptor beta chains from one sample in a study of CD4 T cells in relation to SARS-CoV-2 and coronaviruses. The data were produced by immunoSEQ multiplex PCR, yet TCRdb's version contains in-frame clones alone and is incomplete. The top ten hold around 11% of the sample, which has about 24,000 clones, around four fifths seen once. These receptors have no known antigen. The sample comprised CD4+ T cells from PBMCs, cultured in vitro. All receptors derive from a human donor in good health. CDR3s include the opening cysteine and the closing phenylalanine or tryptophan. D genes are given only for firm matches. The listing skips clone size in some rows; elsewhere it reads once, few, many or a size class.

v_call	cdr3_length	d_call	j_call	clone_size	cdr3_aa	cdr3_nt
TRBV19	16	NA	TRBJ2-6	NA	CASSIRGSSGANVLTF	TGTGCCAGTAGTATTCGAGGGAGCTCTGGGGCCAACGTCCTGACTTTC
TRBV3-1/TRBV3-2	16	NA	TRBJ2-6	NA	CASSQDASSGANVLTF	TGTGCCAGCAGCCAAGACGCCAGCTCTGGGGCCAACGTCCTGACTTTC
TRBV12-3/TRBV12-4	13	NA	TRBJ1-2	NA	CASSPGPGSGYTF	TGTGCCAGCAGCCCGGGACCAGGTTCAGGCTACACCTTC
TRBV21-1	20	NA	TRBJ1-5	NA	CAIQTVDFIRQGRINQPQHF	TGTGCCATCCAAACCGTCGATTTTATTAGACAGGGAAGGATTAATCAGCCCCAGCATTTT
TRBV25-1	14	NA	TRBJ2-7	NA	CASSEALQNYEQYF	TGTGCCAGCAGTGAGGCCCTCCAAAACTACGAGCAGTACTTC
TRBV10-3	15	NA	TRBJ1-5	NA	CAISESRMDLEPQHF	TGTGCCATCAGTGAGTCGAGGATGGATTTGGAGCCCCAGCATTTT
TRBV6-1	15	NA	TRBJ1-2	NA	CASSDLAVGFYGYTF	TGTGCCAGCAGTGATCTGGCCGTGGGGTTCTATGGCTACACCTTC
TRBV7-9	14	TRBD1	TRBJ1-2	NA	CASSSGRGDYGYTF	TGTGCCAGCAGTTCTGGCAGGGGGGACTATGGCTACACCTTC
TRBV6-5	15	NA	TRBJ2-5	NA	CASTDTGVWAETQYF	TGTGCCAGCACCGATACCGGAGTCTGGGCAGAGACCCAGTACTTC
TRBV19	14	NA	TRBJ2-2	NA	CASGTAANTGELFF	TGTGCCAGTGGGACGGCGGCGAACACCGGGGAGCTGTTTTTT
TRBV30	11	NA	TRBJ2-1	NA	CAWKGYNEQFF	TGTGCCTGGAAGGGTTACAATGAGCAGTTCTTC
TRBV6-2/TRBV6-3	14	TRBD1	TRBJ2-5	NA	CASSHGTVQETQYF	TGTGCCAGCAGTCACGGGACAGTACAAGAGACCCAGTACTTC
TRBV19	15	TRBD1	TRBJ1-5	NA	CASSRVGNRGQPQHF	TGTGCCAGTAGTAGAGTCGGGAACAGGGGTCAGCCCCAGCATTTT
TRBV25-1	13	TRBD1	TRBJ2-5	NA	CASSWTGRETQYF	TGTGCCAGCAGTTGGACAGGTCGGGAGACCCAGTACTTC
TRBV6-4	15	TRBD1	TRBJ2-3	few	CASSDGTGGTDTQYF	TGTGCCAGCAGTGACGGGACAGGGGGCACAGATACGCAGTATTTT
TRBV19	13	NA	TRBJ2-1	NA	CAGAAGTEGEQFF	TGTGCCGGAGCAGCGGGCACTGAGGGTGAGCAGTTCTTC
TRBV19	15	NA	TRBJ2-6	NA	CASSTAGSGANVLTF	TGTGCCAGTAGTACCGCAGGCTCTGGGGCCAACGTCCTGACTTTC
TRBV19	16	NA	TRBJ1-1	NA	CASSTRRQVSVTEAFF	TGTGCCAGTAGCACCCGGCGACAGGTCAGCGTCACTGAAGCTTTCTTT
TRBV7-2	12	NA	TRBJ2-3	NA	CASTNRAGTQYF	TGTGCCAGCACCAATCGGGCGGGAACGCAGTATTTT
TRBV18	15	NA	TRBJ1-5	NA	CASSPGGYSNQPQHF	TGTGCCAGCTCACCCGGAGGTTATAGCAATCAGCCCCAGCATTTT
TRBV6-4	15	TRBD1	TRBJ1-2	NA	CASSDAGQGGSGYTF	TGTGCCAGCAGTGACGCGGGACAGGGAGGTAGTGGCTACACCTTC
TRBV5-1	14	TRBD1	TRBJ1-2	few	CASSIMGQPSSDTF	TGCGCCAGCAGCATAATGGGACAGCCATCGTCGGACACCTTC